This T cell receptor beta chain was identified in a study of Graves' ophthalmopathy and Graves' hyperthyroidism. This clonotype occurred many times. Antigen: not known. Transcripts of RNA were the source for amplifying TCR beta CDR3 regions. An opening RT-PCR round employed HTBI primers and preceded a second-round multiplex PCR. TCRdb reanalysed the multiplex PCR reads using MiXCR and keeps one entry per CDR3 protein. The sample has around 1,200,000 distinct CDR3 sequences; 35% to 40% are singletons. Per the germline V gene, CDR1 is SGHAT and CDR2 is FQNNGV. V was pared by 5 bases and J by 4 bases, with 20 bases between. The CDR3 has 16 residues. Overall study results and limits: Ophthalmopathy progression predictions by the model showed roughly 75% specificity and roughly 71% sensitivity.

The V call is TRBV11-2, the J call TRBJ1-2; D possibly corresponds to TRBD1 (5 bases). The receptor's source is an adult man with Graves' hyperthyroidism. The sequenced material came from peripheral blood or thyroid tissue (not recorded which). DNA for the CDR3: TGTGCCAGCAGCCCAATTCGACAGCTTCGGGGCTATGGCTACACCTTC. It is translated as CASSPIRQLRGYGYTF. Drawing the rest from reference TRBV11-2 and TRBJ1-2, the complete variable domain is EAGVAQSPRYKIIEKRQSVAFWCNPISGHATLYWYQQILGQGPKLLIQFQNNGVVDDSQLPKDRFSAERLKGVDSTLKIQPAKLEDSAVYLCASSPIRQLRGYGYTFGSGTRLTVV.